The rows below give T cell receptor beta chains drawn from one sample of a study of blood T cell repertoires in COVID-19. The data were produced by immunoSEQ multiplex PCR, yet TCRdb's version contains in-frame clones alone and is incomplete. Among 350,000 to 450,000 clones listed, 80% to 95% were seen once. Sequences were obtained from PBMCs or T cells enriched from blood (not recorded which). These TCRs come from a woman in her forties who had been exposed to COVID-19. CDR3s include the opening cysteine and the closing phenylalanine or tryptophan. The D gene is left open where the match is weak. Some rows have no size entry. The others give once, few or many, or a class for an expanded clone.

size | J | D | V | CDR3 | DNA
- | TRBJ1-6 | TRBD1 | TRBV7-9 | CASSLRRTGNDNSPLHF | TGTGCCAGCAGCTTACGCCGGACAGGGAACGATAATTCACCCCTCCACTTT
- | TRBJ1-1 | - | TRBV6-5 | CASVGATEAFF | TGTGCCAGTGTTGGGGCCACTGAAGCTTTCTTT
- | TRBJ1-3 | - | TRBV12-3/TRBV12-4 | CASSPLVNTIYF | TGTGCCAGCAGTCCATTAGTAAACACCATATATTTT
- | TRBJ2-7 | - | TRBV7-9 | CASSWTEGERSYEQYF | TGTGCCAGCAGCTGGACCGAGGGGGAGAGGTCCTACGAGCAGTACTTC
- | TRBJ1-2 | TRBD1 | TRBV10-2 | CASSVRQGGTYYGYTF | TGCGCCAGCAGTGTCCGGCAGGGGGGCACTTACTATGGCTACACCTTC
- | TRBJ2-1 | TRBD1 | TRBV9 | CASSENPTGGYLDEQFF | TGTGCCAGCAGCGAGAATCCGACAGGGGGGTATTTAGATGAGCAGTTCTTC
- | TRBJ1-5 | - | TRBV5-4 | CASSGGLNQPQHF | TGTGCCAGCAGCGGAGGTCTCAATCAGCCCCAGCATTTT
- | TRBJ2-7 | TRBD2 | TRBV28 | CASSLGGVPYEQYF | TGTGCCAGCAGTTTAGGGGGGGTCCCCTACGAGCAGTACTTC
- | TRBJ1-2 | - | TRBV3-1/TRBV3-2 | CASSQEGTGFGYTF | TGTGCCAGCAGCCAAGAAGGAACAGGGTTCGGCTACACCTTC
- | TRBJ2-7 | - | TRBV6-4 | CASNLCRCRTCYEQYF | TGTGCCAGCAATCTTTGTCGGTGTAGGACTTGCTACGAGCAGTACTTC
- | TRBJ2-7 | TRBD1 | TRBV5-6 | CASSRDRGRNEQYF | TGTGCCAGCAGTAGGGACAGGGGGCGAAACGAGCAGTACTTC
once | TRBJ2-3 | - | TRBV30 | CAWTGSTDTQYF | TGTGCCTGGACAGGGAGCACAGATACGCAGTATTTT
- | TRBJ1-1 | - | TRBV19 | CATQGGVRDTEAFF | TGTGCCACCCAAGGGGGAGTTCGGGACACTGAAGCTTTCTTT
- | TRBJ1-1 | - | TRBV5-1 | CASSLAGMNTEAFF | TGCGCCAGCAGCTTGGCAGGGATGAACACTGAAGCTTTCTTT
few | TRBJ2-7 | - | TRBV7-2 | CASTLGGSSYEQYF | TGTGCCAGCACCCTAGGGGGAAGCAGCTACGAGCAGTACTTC
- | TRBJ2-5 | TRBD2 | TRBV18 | CASSSKTTSGEQETQYF | TGTGCCAGCTCAAGCAAAACGACTAGCGGGGAGCAAGAGACCCAGTACTTC